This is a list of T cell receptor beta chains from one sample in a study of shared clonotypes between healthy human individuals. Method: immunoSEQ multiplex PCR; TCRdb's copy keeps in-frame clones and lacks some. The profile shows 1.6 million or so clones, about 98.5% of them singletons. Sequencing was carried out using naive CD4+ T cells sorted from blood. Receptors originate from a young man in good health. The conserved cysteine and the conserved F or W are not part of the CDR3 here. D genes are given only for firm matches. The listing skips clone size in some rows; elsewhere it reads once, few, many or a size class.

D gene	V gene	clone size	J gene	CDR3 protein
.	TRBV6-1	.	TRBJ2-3	ASSETGSADTQY
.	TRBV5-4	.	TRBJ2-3	ASSSGGADTQY
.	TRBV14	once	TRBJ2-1	ASSHNYNEQF
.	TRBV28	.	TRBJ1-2	ASEGPRGGYT
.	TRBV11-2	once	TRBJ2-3	ASSLQRSTDTQY
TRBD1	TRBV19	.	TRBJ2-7	ASSIRTGSYEQY
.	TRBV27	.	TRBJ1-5	ASSFLGVQPQH
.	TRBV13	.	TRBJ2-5	ASGSGQETQY
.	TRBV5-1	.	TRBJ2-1	ASSFLGLADNEQF
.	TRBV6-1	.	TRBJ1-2	ASRVQTNYGYT
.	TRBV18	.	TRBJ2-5	ASSPPGRQQETQY
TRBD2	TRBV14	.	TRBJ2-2	ATRTSGGTGELF
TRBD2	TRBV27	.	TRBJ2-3	ASSFGLAGVSRGTDTQY
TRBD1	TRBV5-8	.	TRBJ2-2	ASSLLTGVAGELF
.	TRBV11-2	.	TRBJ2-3	ASSLERGTTSTDTQY
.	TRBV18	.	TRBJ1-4	ASSPEAGLGLI
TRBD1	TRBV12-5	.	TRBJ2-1	ASGMDRGNEQF
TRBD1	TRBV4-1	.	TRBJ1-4	ASSRGSSGGDEKLF
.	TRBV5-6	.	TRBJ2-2	ASSLRQGTNTGELF
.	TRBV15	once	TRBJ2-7	ATSQGPTNEQY
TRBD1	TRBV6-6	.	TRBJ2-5	ASSYGQGRLETQY
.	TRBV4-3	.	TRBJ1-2	ASSQEPGGGYT
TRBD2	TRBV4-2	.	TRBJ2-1	ASSPRTSREQF
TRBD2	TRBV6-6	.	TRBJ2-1	ASRQDGTSEGEQF
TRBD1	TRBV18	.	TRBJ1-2	ASSLRDRAQGYT
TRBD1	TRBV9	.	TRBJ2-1	ASSVGGTDNEQF
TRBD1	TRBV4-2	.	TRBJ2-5	ASSQAPGQGGQETQY
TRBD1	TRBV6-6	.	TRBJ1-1	ASSYSQGANTEAF
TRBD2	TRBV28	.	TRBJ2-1	ASSLLAGGNEQF
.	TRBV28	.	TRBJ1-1	ASNPGENTEAF
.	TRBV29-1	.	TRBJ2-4	SVEVGGDLSKNIQY
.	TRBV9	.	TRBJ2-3	ASSVGWSTPDTQY
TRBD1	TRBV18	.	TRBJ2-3	ASSPKAGTDNF
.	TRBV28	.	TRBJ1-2	ASSPPPNYGYT
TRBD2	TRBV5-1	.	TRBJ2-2	ASSLTPGLADTGELF
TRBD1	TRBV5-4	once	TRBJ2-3	ASSRPGQGTDTQY
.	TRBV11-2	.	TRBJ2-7	ASSLDRARAREQY
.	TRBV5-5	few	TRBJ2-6	ASSLVGGQSSGANVLT
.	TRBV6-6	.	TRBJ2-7	ASRNTQSSYEQY
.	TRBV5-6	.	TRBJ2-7	ASSLRYPGFSYEQY
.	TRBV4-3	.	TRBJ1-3	ASSQDTTTLRGNTIY
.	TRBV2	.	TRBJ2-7	ASSRQPGEQY
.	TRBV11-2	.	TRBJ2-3	ASSSWSTDTQY
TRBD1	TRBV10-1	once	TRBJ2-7	ASGGQGAYEQY
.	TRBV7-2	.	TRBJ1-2	ASSEARYGYT
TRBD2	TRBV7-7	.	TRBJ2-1	ASSLGLAGYNEQF
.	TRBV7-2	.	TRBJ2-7	ASSPPLSQGRDEQY
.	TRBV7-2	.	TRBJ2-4	ASSFEGLIGGNIQY